The next 32 T cell receptor beta chains were all read from a single sample in a study of CD8 T cells in ankylosing spondylitis. TCRdb called the 5' RACE reads again in MiXCR, with one record for every CDR3 protein. The repertoire holds 200,000 or so distinct CDR3 sequences, approximately 13% seen once, with approximately 10% in the top ten. What was sequenced was blood, either unsorted or a sorted T cell fraction (not recorded which). All receptors come from a female donor with ankylosing spondylitis or in good health (not recorded which).

This clonotype occurred many times. V and J are TRBV12-3 or TRBV12-4 and TRBJ2-3, with 8 bases matching TRBD2. The CDR3 length is 14 residues. After removal of 3 bases from V and 4 bases from J, the junction contained 3 bases not matched to a gene. CDR3 residues: CASSFSREADTQYF. The CDR3 DNA sequence: TGTGCCAGCAGTTTTTCGCGGGAGGCAGATACGCAGTATTTT.

The gene calls are TRBV12-3 or TRBV12-4 and TRBJ1-2; a possible D gene is TRBD1 (6 bases). Trimming removed 5 bases at V and 5 bases at J, with 27 bases between. The CDR3 has 18 amino acids. The CDR3 DNA reads TGTGCCAGCAGTGCCTCGGCCTTGAGGGGGGCGCATTGGTATGGCTACACCTTC. Its translation: CASSASALRGAHWYGYTF.

This clonotype was counted only a few times. The chain has TRBV5-1 and TRBJ2-5; 12 bases are a match to TRBD1. The CDR3 contains 17 residues. Trimming at V came to 0 bases and at J to 4 bases, leaving 7 bases not matched to a gene. Germline V gene data show CDR1 as SGHRS and CDR2 as YFSETQ. The CDR3 DNA follows: TGCGCCAGCAGCTTGGGGGTTCGGGACAGGGGGCGAGAGACCCAGTACTTC. It specifies CASSLGVRDRGRETQYF.

This clonotype was counted ten times or more. This chain connects TRBV9 to TRBJ1-1; D unclear. CDR1 SGDLS and CDR2 YYNGEE come from the germline V gene. V gave up 0 bases and J gave up 1 base, with 13 bases separating them. The CDR3 has 16 amino acids. The CDR3: CASSVESGRPNTEAFF. CDR3 nucleotide sequence: TGTGCCAGCAGCGTAGAATCAGGACGACCGAACACTGAAGCTTTCTTT. Using reference TRBV9 and TRBJ1-1 for the parts outside the CDR3, the full variable domain is DSGVTQTPKHLITATGQRVTLRCSPRSGDLSVYWYQQSLDQGLQFLIQYYNGEERAKGNILERFSAQQFPDLHSELNLSSLELGDSALYFCASSVESGRPNTEAFFGQGTRLTVV.

This clonotype came up many times. The V call is TRBV27, the J call TRBJ1-2; D gene ambiguous. CDR1 is MNHEY and CDR2 is SMNVEV in the germline V gene (reference sequence). V was shortened by 9 bases and J by 4 bases, with 18 bases between the two germline ends. CDR3 length: 14 amino acids. CDR3 sequence: CASSVGVGSYGYTF. The CDR3 nucleotides are TGTGCCAGTTCTGTTGGGGTCGGAAGCTATGGCTACACCTTC.

The chain has TRBV7-1 and TRBJ2-1; 11 bases map to TRBD2. TRBV7-1 qualifies as an ORF whose function is uncertain. The CDR3 has 22 amino acids. The V segment lost 2 bases and the J segment 0 bases; nucleotides outside the gene matches: 18. As DNA, the CDR3 is TGTGCCAGCAGCTCAAACCCGATCTCCGGGACTAGCGGAGAAAGCTCCTACAATGAGCAGTTCTTC. It encodes CASSSNPISGTSGESSYNEQFF.

This clonotype showed up many times. The chain has TRBV4-1 and TRBJ2-1; 9 bases are a match to TRBD1. The germline V gene has CDR1 MGHRA and CDR2 YSYEKL. The CDR3 length is 15 residues. V shed 0 bases, J shed 8 bases, and the junction held 5 bases outside the gene matches. The CDR3 loop reads CASSQEDRGGDEQFF. CDR3 sequence (DNA): TGCGCCAGCAGCCAAGAGGACAGGGGAGGGGATGAGCAGTTCTTC.

This clonotype was seen only a few times. This sequence joins TRBV6-1 and TRBJ2-7; the D gene is possibly TRBD2 (6 bases). Germline V CDR1 and CDR2: MNHNS, SASEGT. The CDR3 runs 14 residues. V lost 6 bases and J lost 2, with 14 bases in between. CDR3 protein: CASSIAGSTYEQYF. For the CDR3, the DNA is TGTGCCAGCAGCATTGCGGGGTCTACCTACGAGCAGTACTTC.

This clonotype was seen a few times. This chain connects TRBV12-3 or TRBV12-4 to TRBJ2-1; D uncertain. CDR3 length equals 11 residues. V was pared by 2 bases and J by 9 bases, with 5 bases between. CDR3 amino acids: CASSLRREQFF. The CDR3 DNA is TGTGCCAGCAGTTTACGGCGTGAGCAGTTCTTC.

About this clonotype itself: A junction end diverges from the germline sequence, so it may reflect a read error. DNA for the CDR3: TGTGCCAGCAGCTTGAGACAGGGGGCTTTGACTGAAACTTTCTTT. This sequence encodes CASSLRQGALTETFF. The chain recombines TRBV7-8 with TRBJ1-1; 10 bases align to TRBD1. Germline CDR1 SGHVS, CDR2 FQNEAQ. The CDR3 is made up of 15 amino acids.

The chain recombines TRBV5-1 with TRBJ2-1; 8 bases align to TRBD2. The CDR3 runs 15 residues. Germline lookup yields CDR1 SGHRS and CDR2 YFSETQ. V gave up 4 bases and J gave up 7 bases; unmatched junction bases: 10. The CDR3 is CASSGGSGVPNEQFF. CDR3 coding DNA: TGCGCCAGCAGCGGAGGTAGCGGGGTCCCTAATGAGCAGTTCTTC.

The chain recombines TRBV7-9 with TRBJ1-3; unclear D gene. The CDR3 runs to 15 residues. Deletions cut 5 bases from V and 0 bases from J, with 11 bases between. Germline V gene data show CDR1 as SEHNR and CDR2 as FQNEAQ (reference sequence). CDR3 amino acids: CASSPTFSSGNTIYF. CDR3 coding DNA: TGTGCCAGCAGCCCGACGTTTAGCTCTGGAAACACCATATATTTT.

As regards this clonotype: This may come from a read error, since a much larger clone is one base off. The rearrangement joins TRBV12-3 or TRBV12-4 to TRBJ1-6, with a possible D match to TRBD1 (5 bases). V was cut by 4 bases and J by 10 bases, with 14 bases left in between. The CDR3 is made up of 14 amino acids. The CDR3 protein is CASSSGVNDSPLHF. CDR3 sequence (DNA): TGTGCCAGCAGTTCGGGGGTTAACGACTCACCCCTCCACTTT.

This clonotype was recorded a few times. V usage is TRBV6-5 and J usage is TRBJ2-7, with D possibly being TRBD2 (6 bases). With 0 bases removed from V and 1 base from J, the gap between germline ends came to 13 bases. Germline V gene data show CDR1 as MNHEY and CDR2 as SVGAGI. The CDR3 loop spans 16 amino acids. The CDR3 coding sequence is TGTGCCAGCAGTTACTCATCCATGGGGGGATCCTACGAGCAGTACTTC. Residues: CASSYSSMGGSYEQYF.

This CDR3 reads CAWSPGNTIYF. In DNA form, the CDR3 reads TGTGCCTGGAGTCCGGGAAACACCATATATTTT. The rearrangement uses TRBV30 and TRBJ1-3; D is uncertain. CDR1 and CDR2 from the germline V gene are GTSNPN and SVGIG (reference sequence). The CDR3 contains 11 residues. V dropped 2 bases and J dropped 4 bases, with 3 bases sitting between them.

This clonotype was picked up many times. The CDR3 bases are TGTGCCAGCAGCTTTCAAGGGGCCGGCAATCAGCCCCAGCATTTT. Amino acids: CASSFQGAGNQPQHF. This rearrangement joins TRBV7-2 to TRBJ1-5; tentatively, D is TRBD1 (5 bases). This CDR3 contains 15 residues. CDR1 is SGHTA and CDR2 is FQGNSA in the germline V gene. Trimming cost V 3 bases and J 2 bases, with 11 bases left between them.

This clonotype has at least ten counts. The chain recombines TRBV29-1 with TRBJ1-1, with D unclear. Trimming took off 7 bases at V and 1 base at J, with 10 bases between the two ends. The CDR3 contains 12 residues. The germline V gene has CDR1 SQVTM and CDR2 ANQGSEA. The CDR3 loop is CSAPRGNTEAFF. In DNA form, the CDR3 reads TGCAGCGCTCCTCGGGGGAACACTGAAGCTTTCTTT.

This clonotype was counted between two and nine times. The gene calls are TRBV20-1 and TRBJ1-2; 7 nucleotides align to TRBD1. The J segment lost 0 bases and the V segment lost 3 bases, leaving 13 bases of the junction unmatched. The CDR3 runs to 17 residues. Germline V gives CDR1 DFQATT, CDR2 SNEGSKA (reference sequence). CDR3 region: CSASNRGPSSANYGYTF. The CDR3 DNA sequence: TGCAGTGCTAGTAATAGGGGGCCCTCATCAGCTAACTATGGCTACACCTTC.

The chain combines TRBV24-1 with TRBJ2-3; D is uncertain. The CDR3 length is 13 residues. Trimming cost V 3 bases and J 8 bases, with 11 bases left between them. The V gene's germline CDR1 is KGHDR and CDR2 SFDVKD. The CDR3, as DNA: TGTGCCACCAGTGATACGGGCTTGACTACGCAGTATTTT. Translated, it gives CATSDTGLTTQYF.

This clonotype was counted ten times or more. The chain has TRBV20-1 and TRBJ1-2, with TRBD1 matching over 9 bases. V lost 0 bases and J lost 4; bases outside the gene matches: 6. The CDR3 totals 15 residues. The germline V gene has CDR1 DFQATT and CDR2 SNEGSKA (reference sequence). The CDR3 bases are TGCAGTGCTAGAGATCCGGGACAGGGTATCTATGGCTACACCTTC. As protein: CSARDPGQGIYGYTF.

The chain couples TRBV6-4 to TRBJ2-3; TRBD1 matches 9 bases. The ends lost 2 bases at V and 4 bases at J; junction bases unmatched: 4. The CDR3 is 15 amino acids. Germline-derived CDR1 and CDR2 are MRHNA and SNTAGT. This CDR3 is CASSDETGGADTQYF. In nucleotides, the CDR3 is TGTGCCAGCAGTGACGAGACAGGGGGTGCAGATACGCAGTATTTT.

This clonotype occurred many times. This sequence joins TRBV4-3 and TRBJ2-7, with TRBD1 matching over 7 bases. The V gene's germline CDR1 is LGHNA and CDR2 YSLEER. The ends lost 1 base at V and 1 base at J; junction bases unmatched: 4. The CDR3 contains 15 residues. The CDR3 DNA reads TGCGCCAGCAGCCAAGTCTGGACAGGATCCTACGAGCAGTACTTC. As protein: CASSQVWTGSYEQYF.

This clonotype appeared many times. This chain joins TRBV7-2 and TRBJ2-3; D is ambiguous. Trimming pared 5 bases from V and 2 bases from J, leaving 5 bases between. This CDR3 region has 12 residues. Germline loops: CDR1 SGHTA, CDR2 FQGNSA. CDR3 bases: TGTGCCAGCAGCCCCTTCACAGATACGCAGTATTTT. This gives the protein CASSPFTDTQYF. Full variable domain (remainder filled in from reference TRBV7-2 and TRBJ2-3): GAGVSQSPSNKVTEKGKDVELRCDPISGHTALYWYRQSLGQGLEFLIYFQGNSAPDKSGLPSDRFSAERTGGSVSTLTIQRTQQEDSAVYLCASSPFTDTQYFGPGTRLTVL.

The rearrangement uses TRBV11-2 and TRBJ2-3; 8 bases line up with TRBD1. Unmatched junction bases numbered 8, after V lost 5 bases and J lost 4 bases. The CDR3 is 15 residues long. Per germline, CDR1 SGHAT and CDR2 FQNNGV. CDR3 protein: CASSPGGGTADTQYF. CDR3 nucleotide sequence: TGTGCCAGCAGCCCAGGGGGCGGGACGGCAGATACGCAGTATTTT.

This clonotype was detected many times. The chain links TRBV20-1 to TRBJ2-3; D possibly corresponds to TRBD1 (5 bases). Germline V gives CDR1 DFQATT, CDR2 SNEGSKA (reference sequence). The CDR3 has 13 amino acids. Trimming cost V 6 bases and J 2 bases, with 12 bases left between them. CDR3 coding DNA: TGCAGTGCCGCCCCAGGGTTCACAGATACGCAGTATTTT. Its translation is CSAAPGFTDTQYF.

This clonotype was observed a handful of times. A much larger clone lies one base from this, so it may be a read error. J is TRBJ2-3 and V is TRBV7-2, with 8 bases identical to TRBD2. Germline CDR1 SGHTA, CDR2 FQGNSA. The CDR3 is 14 amino acids. The J segment lost 0 bases and the V segment lost 5 bases, leaving 1 base of the junction unmatched. The CDR3 bases are TGTGCCAGCAGCCCTAGCGGGAGCACAGATACGCAGTATTTT. This translates into CASSPSGSTDTQYF.

This chain joins TRBV7-7 and TRBJ2-1; TRBD2 matches 10 bases. J lost 8 bases, V lost 2 bases, and 6 bases had no gene match. Germline CDR1 is SSHAT and CDR2 is FNYEAQ (reference sequence). There are 15 residues in the CDR3. CDR3 in DNA: TGTGCCAGCAGCTTAATCCTAGCGGGAGAAGATGAGCAGTTCTTC. Translation: CASSLILAGEDEQFF.

This clonotype was found many times. V usage is TRBV7-9 and J usage is TRBJ2-4; D may be TRBD1 or TRBD2 (5 bases each). Germline CDR1 reads SEHNR; CDR2 reads FQNEAQ (reference sequence). This CDR3 is 15 amino acids long. Trimming removed 5 bases at V and 3 bases at J, with 14 bases between. The CDR3 DNA is TGTGCCAGCAGCGACCCGGGACCTATCAAAAACATTCAGTACTTC. Translation gives CASSDPGPIKNIQYF.

This clonotype was recorded at least ten times. The chain combines TRBV7-2 with TRBJ1-5; D might be TRBD1 (5 bases). V was pared by 2 bases and J by 2 bases, with 7 bases between. The V gene's germline CDR1 is SGHTA and CDR2 FQGNSA. CDR3 length equals 14 residues. CDR3 bases: TGTGCCAGCAGCTTATCACAGGGCAATCAGCCCCAGCATTTT. Protein: CASSLSQGNQPQHF. Supplemented by reference TRBV7-2 and TRBJ1-5, the full variable domain reads GAGVSQSPSNKVTEKGKDVELRCDPISGHTALYWYRQSLGQGLEFLIYFQGNSAPDKSGLPSDRFSAERTGGSVSTLTIQRTQQEDSAVYLCASSLSQGNQPQHFGDGTRLSIL.

This clonotype was observed at least ten times. The chain links TRBV30 to TRBJ2-1; 16 nucleotides match TRBD2. The CDR3 spans 15 residues. Germline CDR1 and CDR2: GTSNPN and SVGIG (reference sequence). Losses at the gene ends were 3 bases for V and 7 bases for J; bases not matched to a gene: 3. For the CDR3, the DNA is TGTGCCTGGAGGGGACTAGCGGGAGGGAGTAATGAGCAGTTCTTC. It encodes CAWRGLAGGSNEQFF.

This clonotype was counted between two and nine times. The rearrangement links TRBV7-2 to TRBJ2-5, with TRBD2 matching over 11 bases. This CDR3 is 15 amino acids long. Germline values: CDR1 SGHTA, CDR2 FQGNSA. The V gene end was trimmed by 5 bases and the J gene end by 3 bases; junction bases not matched to a gene: 5. CDR3 protein: CASSQSGLAEETQYF. The CDR3 DNA sequence: TGTGCCAGCAGCCAATCGGGACTAGCGGAAGAGACCCAGTACTTC.

This clonotype was seen more than once but under ten times. The rearrangement joins TRBV5-6 to TRBJ1-6; D not resolved. Germline CDR1 and CDR2: SGHDT and YYEEEE. V shed 4 bases and J shed 7 bases, with 24 bases lying between them. This CDR3 is built from 18 residues. CDR3 in amino acids: CASSHLQHGRTGNSPLHF. CDR3 coding DNA: TGTGCCAGCAGCCATCTTCAGCATGGCCGGACGGGGAATTCACCCCTCCACTTT.